This T cell receptor (beta chain) was documented in a study of molecular identifiers for immune sequencing clone quantification. Study-wide points: Underestimated sizes of highly expanded clones could result from identical TCR molecules that share a barcode. The share of molecules held by clones above 20 RNA copies was over 99% in effector cells and under 1% in naive cells.

V gave up 6 bases and J gave up 3 bases; unmatched junction bases: 2. This CDR3 is built from 14 residues. Germline loops: CDR1 MGHRA, CDR2 YSYEKL. MiXCR, run by TCRdb on the PCR reads, gives a single entry per CDR3 protein. The sample comprises 88,000 or so distinct CDR3 sequences, 20% to 25% of which are singletons, and more than 0.85% rests with the top ten. There are many counts of this clonotype. Its antigen is not known. This receptor was taken from a human donor in good health. Some libraries in this study had Jurkat cell RNA spiked in. The chain recombines TRBV4-1 with TRBJ1-5; 10 nucleotides align to TRBD1. Sequencing was done on a sample of naive CD8+ T cells from blood, with Jurkat cell RNA spiked in. The subset was: FACS-sorted CD8+CD4-CCR7+CD45RA+ naive T cells. The DNA of the CDR3 is TGCGCCAGCAGGGGGACAGGGGACAATCAGCCCCAGCATTTT. Translation gives CASRGTGDNQPQHF.